This record looks at one TCR beta chain sequence and its context. Its antigen remains unknown. The sample originates from a study of OX40 agonist ivuxolimab in advanced cancers. For the study at large: Dose-escalation patients suffered from hepatocellular carcinoma, melanoma, renal cell or head and neck cancer.

The assay was immunoSEQ multiplex PCR, and TCRdb's table has in-frame clones only and misses some. This table has approximately 100,000 clones, about 85% appearing once. J lost 1 base, V lost 4 bases, and 1 base had no gene match. The CDR3 has 14 amino acids. Germline V gene sequence: CDR1 SGHNT, CDR2 YENEEA. General study findings and limits: Antigen specificity remained undetermined for the expanded peripheral T cells.

With autoimmune disease history or systemic immunosuppression, patients were excluded. The sequence derives from an adult with an advanced solid tumor such as melanoma, head and neck, liver or kidney cancer. The chain is built from TRBV11-3 and TRBJ2-7; TRBD1 matches at 10 bases. The input for sequencing was CD4+ or CD8+ T cells sorted from blood, taken in a trial of the OX40 agonist ivuxolimab. DNA of the CDR3: TGTGCCAGCAGCTGGGACAGGGGTTCCTACGAGCAGTACTTC. Translating it yields CASSWDRGSYEQYF.